Sequencing of this T cell receptor beta chain was carried out in a study of CD39 and CD103 CD8 tumor-infiltrating T cells (dated by TCRdb to between 2018 and 2020). Background for the entire study: Repertoire comparisons were shown for an HPV-positive HNSCC, an HPV-negative HNSCC, an ovarian cancer and a melanoma patient. TCRbeta CDR3 deep sequencing compared repertoires of CD8 TIL subsets defined by CD103 and CD39 with peripheral memory CD8 T cells.

From roughly 10,000 to 100,000 sorted cells per subset, genomic DNA was extracted using the DNeasy Blood and Tissue Kit. TCRbeta V-J or V-D-J regions were sequenced and mapped by the immunoSEQ service, with coverage above 10x per sample. The study's processing was this. Analysis was restricted to productive rearrangements exported from the immunoSEQ Analyzer platform, and clonality was assessed using the 500 most abundant clones. Repertoire overlap between populations was quantified with the Morisita-Horn similarity index and the Jaccard index. In about 6 cancer patients, Morisita-Horn similarity was measured between the TCR repertoires of CD8 T-cell subsets. The table was pulled from immuneACCESS by TCRdb, which kept in-frame rearrangements only. Such tables lose some clones; where checked, under half of the loss comes from unresolved V genes, and the rest has no known cause. From that table come the V and J calls and clone size; the DNA was used to work out D and trimming. This sample comprises about 17,000 clones, about 93% of them detected only once. The ten most abundant clones make up around 4% of the sample.

The CDR3 measures 13 amino acids from cysteine to phenylalanine. Left in the record is the CDR3 DNA by itself, 39 bases read in frame from the first base. Relative to germline, V is missing 0 bases and J is missing 10 bases, with 4 bases of the junction outside any gene match. CDR1 and CDR2, looked up from the germline V gene, are SGHRS and YFSETQ. Details on this clone: The antigen this receptor binds is unknown. The input lacks base qualities; no much larger clone sits a single base away.

At the time of sample collection the patients were not on therapy, although prior treatments varied from chemotherapy, radiotherapy, surgery and immunotherapy to no treatment. After thawing, cells were enriched for T lymphocytes using a negative-selection kit, and EpCAM beads were added for tumor-infiltrating lymphocytes. Memory CD8 T cells were sorted as CD8+CD4-CD45RA- cells regardless of CCR7 expression. Before analysis, peripheral blood mononuclear cells were isolated on a Ficoll-Paque PLUS gradient and cryopreserved. Populations were sorted on a FACSAria II to 97% to 99% purity, and the cell pellets were frozen for TCR sequencing without being cultured. General conclusions and limits of the study: DP TIL clonotypes were rarely found in blood or uninvolved lymph node, whereas DN TIL clonotypes largely overlapped peripheral memory CD8 repertoires. DP CD8 TILs appeared to be more oligoclonal than DN and SP CD8 TILs and blood memory CD8 T cells, with roughly 55-90% covered by the top 30 clonotypes.

This chain joins TRBV5-1 to TRBJ2-1; 7 nucleotides in the junction match TRBD2. The source of this sequence is a human donor with head and neck squamous cell carcinoma. Source material: CD8+ T cells sorted from blood. In light of the paper, this sample's cell subset or site label describes: total memory CD8 T cells (CD45RA-CCR7+/-) from blood or uninvolved lymph node. The CDR3 corresponds to CASSLGGGGEQFF. Here is the DNA: TGCGCCAGCAGCTTGGGCGGGGGAGGGGAGCAGTTCTTC. Extended through the reference TRBV5-1 and TRBJ2-1 proteins, this CDR3 yields the full variable domain: KAGVTQTPRYLIKTRGQQVTLSCSPISGHRSVSWYQQTPGQGLQFLFEYFSETQRNKGNFPGRFSGRQFSNSRSEMNVSTLELGDSALYLCASSLGGGGEQFFGPGTRLTVL.